This TCR beta chain derives from a study of vaccination and CD4 T cells after COVID-19. Looking at the study overall: The stimulus for the cells was overlapping spike peptides derived from SARS-CoV-2, HCoV-NL63, HCoV-OC43 and HCoV-229E. General study results and limits: Among those convalescent, a median approximately 83% of reactive clones emerged solely post-vaccination.

Sequencing of the DNA from cultured CD4+ T cells was carried out with the Oncomine TCR Beta short-read assay. TCRdb processed the PCR reads anew with MiXCR; each CDR3 protein has one entry. The sample records approximately 19,000 distinct CDR3 sequences, 51% being singletons. Noted treatment: approximately 10-day PBMC culture with coronavirus spike peptide pools or control peptides (ViraFEST assay). Using peptide pools, antigen-specific T cells were expanded in ViraFEST before TCRs were sequenced. Convalescent patients tested SARS-CoV-2 PCR positive from March to December 2020, before Alpha, Beta and Delta emerged. About this clonotype itself: Its antigen is not identified.

Germline V gene sequence: CDR1 MNHNS, CDR2 SASEGT. Trimming shortened V by 3 bases and J by 0 bases, and 6 bases separated the two germline ends. The CDR3 is 14 residues long. The chain uses TRBV6-1 and TRBJ2-1, with D unclear. This clonotype was sampled from a human donor who had recovered from COVID-19. Sequencing used CD4+ T cells from blood, cultured in vitro, obtained before SARS-CoV-2 vaccination. The CDR3 here is CASSDTFSYNEQFF. CDR3 in DNA: TGTGCCAGCAGTGACACCTTCTCCTACAATGAGCAGTTCTTC.